This entry lists 29 T cell receptor beta chains sequenced from one sample in a study of identical twins. TCRdb called the 5' RACE reads again in MiXCR, with one record for every CDR3 protein. The sample includes around 1.7 million distinct CDR3 sequences, more than 30% of them seen just once. The sequenced material came from cord blood. The receptors here all came from a newborn girl in good health.

The rearrangement uses TRBV20-1 and TRBJ2-7; D is ambiguous. Germline CDR1 and CDR2: DFQATT and SNEGSKA (reference sequence). Trimming cost V 4 bases and J 0 bases, with 10 bases left between them. This CDR3 has 13 residues. CDR3 nucleotide sequence: TGCAGTGCTAATCGGCAGGCCTCCTACGAGCAGTACTTC. Translated: CSANRQASYEQYF.

The CDR3 protein is CSVDTGDGNQPQHF. The CDR3 DNA reads TGCAGCGTTGATACAGGGGACGGCAATCAGCCCCAGCATTTT. This rearrangement joins TRBV29-1 to TRBJ1-5; 7 nucleotides match TRBD1. This CDR3 has 14 residues. Looked up from germline, CDR1 is SQVTM and CDR2 is ANQGSEA. The V segment lost 3 bases and the J segment 2 bases; nucleotides outside the gene matches: 4.

The chain combines TRBV27 with TRBJ2-1; 13 bases map to TRBD2. Trimming took 6 bases from V and 7 from J; bases not matched to a gene: 9. CDR3 length: 16 amino acids. From germline, CDR1 is MNHEY and CDR2 SMNVEV (reference sequence). The CDR3, as DNA: TGTGCCAGCAGGGGACTAGCGGGAAAAATAAGTAATGAGCAGTTCTTC. Encoded protein: CASRGLAGKISNEQFF.

The sample holds a few counts of this clonotype. This rearrangement joins TRBV6-5 to TRBJ2-5, with D tentatively TRBD1 (7 bases). V was trimmed by 5 bases and J by 2 bases, leaving 15 bases between them. Germline values: CDR1 MNHEY, CDR2 SVGAGI. The CDR3 is 15 amino acids. CDR3 coding DNA: TGTGCCAGCAGTCGTGTTCAGGGGGGTCAAGAGACCCAGTACTTC. This gives the protein CASSRVQGGQETQYF.

In this sample, this clonotype turned up a few times. The rearrangement links TRBV12-3 or TRBV12-4 to TRBJ2-5; D is ambiguous. The CDR3 has 14 amino acids. With 4 bases removed from V and 9 bases from J, the gap between germline ends came to 18 bases. The CDR3 sequence: CASSSVSTQMAQYF. CDR3 bases: TGTGCCAGCAGTTCAGTGAGCACCCAGATGGCCCAGTACTTC.

The table lists this clonotype with a few counts. The genes are TRBV29-1 and TRBJ2-2; D remains ambiguous. Germline assignment: CDR1 SQVTM and CDR2 ANQGSEA. The CDR3 covers 12 residues. Trimming removed 4 bases at V and 4 bases at J, with 7 bases between. In DNA, the CDR3 is TGCAGCGTTGGTACAGCCACCGGGGAGCTGTTTTTT. Its translation is CSVGTATGELFF.

The table lists this clonotype with a few counts. This chain uses TRBV20-1 with TRBJ2-3; 8 bases align to TRBD1. The V and J ends lost 0 bases and 0 bases, in that order; junction bases with no gene match: 2. Germline V gene lookup returns CDR1 DFQATT and CDR2 SNEGSKA (reference sequence). The CDR3 has 15 amino acids. CDR3 sequence (DNA): TGCAGTGCTAGAGATACAGGGGGTAGCACAGATACGCAGTATTTT. As protein: CSARDTGGSTDTQYF.

This clonotype has just a few counts. The CDR3 nucleotides are TGTGCCAGCAGCATCCCGACATGGTACCAAGAGACCCAGTACTTC. Its protein is CASSIPTWYQETQYF. The chain couples TRBV7-6 to TRBJ2-5; D not certain. There are 15 residues in the CDR3. The ends were cut back, 5 bases at V and 0 bases at J, with 13 bases in the middle. Germline assignment: CDR1 SGHVS and CDR2 FNYEAQ.

This clonotype was observed many times. This chain joins TRBV29-1 and TRBJ1-2; D ambiguous. This CDR3 spans 8 amino acids. The germline V and J ends were trimmed by 4 bases and 8 bases, with 2 bases remaining between them. From germline, CDR1 is SQVTM and CDR2 ANQGSEA. The CDR3 reads CSVGGYTF. In DNA, the CDR3 is TGCAGCGTTGGGGGCTACACCTTC.

Of note for this clonotype: Compared with germline, one end of the junction differs, possibly owing to a read error. The chain joins TRBV6-6 to TRBJ1-2, with D tentatively TRBD1 (6 bases). CDR1 and CDR2 from the germline V gene are MNHNY and SVGAGI (reference sequence). This CDR3 has 15 amino acids. As DNA, the CDR3 is TGTGACAGCAGTTACCCTTTCGAGGGGGACTATGGCTACACCTTC. This sequence encodes CDSSYPFEGDYGYTF.

There are a few counts of this clonotype. J is TRBJ2-3 and V is TRBV6-5; maybe TRBD2 (5 bases). V was clipped by 0 bases and J by 6 bases, with 19 bases between them. The CDR3 totals 17 residues. Per germline, CDR1 MNHEY and CDR2 SVGAGI. CDR3 sequence: CASSYSRVGRTHDTQYF. Here the CDR3 DNA reads TGTGCCAGCAGTTACTCGAGGGTTGGGCGCACACACGATACGCAGTATTTT.

The chain carries TRBV20-1 and TRBJ2-3, with TRBD1 identical over 11 bases. The CDR3 sequence is 15 residues long. Unmatched junction bases numbered 10, after V lost 5 bases and J lost 6 bases. Germline loops: CDR1 DFQATT, CDR2 SNEGSKA (reference sequence). CDR3 nucleotides: TGCAGTGCTGCCGGGGACAGGGGGACGACGGATACGCAGTATTTT. It codes for CSAAGDRGTTDTQYF.

The V gene is TRBV19, the J gene TRBJ2-3; D perhaps matches TRBD2 (6 bases). The CDR3 runs to 15 residues. In germline, CDR1 is LNHDA, CDR2 SQIVND (reference sequence). V was shortened by 3 bases and J by 3 bases, with 13 bases between the two germline ends. The chain's CDR3 is CASSMASVPTDTQYF. The CDR3 DNA sequence: TGTGCCAGTAGTATGGCTAGCGTTCCGACAGATACGCAGTATTTT.

CDR3 protein: CASSHPYRGNEQYF. The CDR3 bases are TGCGCCAGCAGCCACCCCTACAGGGGCAACGAGCAGTACTTC. The V and J genes are TRBV4-1 and TRBJ2-7, with 7 bases identical to TRBD1. The CDR3 is made up of 14 amino acids. Germline-derived CDR1 and CDR2 are MGHRA and YSYEKL. The J segment lost 5 bases and the V segment lost 3 bases, leaving 7 bases of the junction unmatched.

This chain uses TRBV20-1 with TRBJ1-5; a possible D gene is TRBD1 (5 bases). Trimming pared 4 bases from V and 5 bases from J, leaving 15 bases between. CDR3 size: 14 residues. Germline CDR1 is DFQATT and CDR2 is SNEGSKA (reference sequence). The DNA of the CDR3 is TGCAGTGCTACCGGGGGGGGACCCGATCAGCCCCAGCATTTT. Translation: CSATGGGPDQPQHF.

The chain recombines TRBV6-5 with TRBJ1-3; D unclear. Trimming took 2 bases from V and 2 from J, leaving 7 bases between them. Germline CDR1 reads MNHEY; CDR2 reads SVGAGI. This CDR3 is built from 14 residues. CDR3 protein: CASSYGEPGNTIYF. The CDR3, as DNA: TGTGCCAGCAGTTACGGGGAGCCTGGAAACACCATATATTTT.

The chain is built from TRBV4-1 and TRBJ1-1; D is uncertain. Trimming removed 0 bases at V and 0 bases at J, with 11 bases between. Germline V lookup: CDR1 MGHRA, CDR2 YSYEKL. The CDR3 runs to 16 residues. CDR3 sequence reads: CASSQDSVRMNTEAFF. For the CDR3, the DNA is TGCGCCAGCAGCCAAGATTCGGTGCGTATGAACACTGAAGCTTTCTTT.

As regards this clonotype: A read error may be the cause here, since a much bigger clone is one base away. The V gene is TRBV12-3 or TRBV12-4, the J gene TRBJ2-4; D call uncertain. This CDR3 spans 14 amino acids. The CDR3 nucleotides read TGTGCCAGCAGTCCTGCCTGGCACAAAGACATTCAGTACTTC. Translated: CASSPAWHKDIQYF.

This clonotype was observed many times. The chain carries TRBV4-2 and TRBJ1-5; D is undetermined. This CDR3 is built from 12 residues. CDR1 LGHNA and CDR2 YNFKEQ come from the germline V gene. Trimming took 3 bases from V and 5 from J, leaving 5 bases between them. The CDR3 DNA follows: TGTGCCAGCAGCCATGGTGATCAGCCCCAGCATTTT. Its translation is CASSHGDQPQHF.

This rearrangement joins TRBV4-2 to TRBJ1-2; weak D call: TRBD1 (5 bases). CDR1 is LGHNA, CDR2 YNFKEQ, per germline. The V and J ends lost 2 bases and 6 bases respectively, with 10 bases between them. This CDR3 contains 13 residues. CDR3 in amino acids: CASSQREGNGYTF. As DNA, the CDR3 is TGTGCCAGCAGCCAAAGAGAGGGGAATGGCTACACCTTC.

V and J are TRBV12-3 or TRBV12-4 and TRBJ2-3, with TRBD2 identical over 9 bases. The CDR3 covers 17 residues. The junction had 9 bases not matched to a gene; V was cut back by 3 bases and J by 2 bases. CDR3 region: CASSFARTSAYTDTQYF. As DNA, the CDR3 is TGTGCCAGCAGTTTCGCCCGGACTAGCGCGTACACAGATACGCAGTATTTT.

This clonotype appeared a single time. The rearrangement joins TRBV21-1 to TRBJ2-2; the D call in the table, TRBD1, was not verified against the DNA. TRBV21-1 is reported as a pseudogene. The CDR3 consists of 14 residues. The CDR3 DNA reads as TGTGCCAGCAGAGGGACGGACCACACCGGGGAGCTGTTTTTT. Protein: CASRGTDHTGELFF.

This clonotype came up a few times. The chain uses TRBV28 and TRBJ2-1; TRBD2 matches 7 bases. The DNA end is a closer match to TRBJ2-7, so the J assignment may be wrong. Germline CDR1 reads MDHEN; CDR2 reads SYDVKM. The CDR3 runs to 15 residues. Here the CDR3 reads CASRLLADSYNEQYF. CDR3 DNA: TGTGCCAGCAGACTCCTAGCGGACTCCTACAATGAGCAGTACTTC.

This clonotype was counted between two and nine times. The rearrangement joins TRBV29-1 to TRBJ2-5; no firm D call. With 0 bases removed from V and 7 bases from J, the gap between germline ends came to 9 bases. Germline V gene lookup returns CDR1 SQVTM and CDR2 ANQGSEA. This CDR3 region has 12 residues. CDR3 DNA: TGCAGCGTTGAAGACCCAGGCGGGACCCAGTACTTC. Translated, it gives CSVEDPGGTQYF.

Only a few counts were recorded for this clonotype. The V gene is TRBV5-6, the J gene TRBJ1-2; 8 bases fit TRBD1. CDR3 length: 13 amino acids. The J segment lost 6 bases and the V segment lost 1 base, leaving 2 bases of the junction unmatched. Germline assignment: CDR1 SGHDT and CDR2 YYEEEE. The CDR3 region is CASSLQGAHGYTF. DNA of the CDR3: TGTGCCAGCAGCTTGCAGGGGGCGCATGGCTACACCTTC.

This clonotype was counted only a few times. The chain joins TRBV5-1 to TRBJ1-1; the match to TRBD1 covers 8 bases. The germline V gene encodes CDR1 SGHRS and CDR2 YFSETQ. The length of the CDR3 is 13 residues. The V gene end was trimmed by 5 bases and the J gene end by 6 bases; junction bases not matched to a gene: 6. CDR3: CASRRTGGAEAFF. Written as DNA, the CDR3 is TGCGCCAGCAGACGCACAGGGGGGGCTGAAGCTTTCTTT.

V is TRBV7-7 and J is TRBJ2-3; 9 nucleotides align to TRBD2. From germline, CDR1 is SSHAT and CDR2 FNYEAQ (reference sequence). The junction had 7 bases not matched to a gene; V was cut back by 9 bases and J by 3 bases. This CDR3 contains 14 residues. The CDR3 loop is CASAKLAGTDTQYF. Written as DNA, the CDR3 is TGTGCCAGTGCGAAGCTAGCGGGGACAGATACGCAGTATTTT.

This clonotype was counted a few times. The chain has TRBV4-1 and TRBJ2-1; 8 nucleotides match TRBD2. The CDR3 sequence is 18 residues long. CDR1 is MGHRA, CDR2 YSYEKL, per germline. The V segment lost 4 bases and the J segment 2 bases; nucleotides outside the gene matches: 13. This CDR3 reads CASSPQSHTSGPYNEQFF. Written as DNA, the CDR3 is TGCGCCAGCAGCCCACAGTCCCATACTAGCGGTCCCTACAATGAGCAGTTCTTC.

Worth noting for this clonotype: Relative to the germline gene, one junction end is altered; a read error may explain this. The CDR3 DNA follows: TGTGCCGGCAGGAACCGGGCTAGCGGTCCCTACGAGCAGTACTTC. This sequence encodes CAGRNRASGPYEQYF. The chain couples TRBV3-1 to TRBJ2-7, with 7 nucleotides matching TRBD2. The CDR3 is made up of 15 amino acids. CDR1 LGHDT and CDR2 YNNKEL come from the germline V gene (reference sequence).